The text below deals with one T cell receptor (beta chain). Its matching antigen is unknown. Germline V gene lookup returns CDR1 SGHVS and CDR2 FQNEAQ. CDR3 size: 15 residues. V shed 5 bases, J shed 4 bases, and the junction held 7 bases outside the gene matches. The method was immunoSEQ multiplex PCR; TCRdb's version includes in-frame clones alone and lacks a portion of them. The sample consists of some 96,000 clones, roughly 88% of them appearing once. This sample was included in a study of T cell responses to AZD1222 COVID-19 vaccine. Study conclusions and caveats: Spike as a whole was targeted by vaccine-associated CD4 TCRs, dominant at 160-218 and 743-854. Close to half of all spike-specific TCRs reportedly target regions of the variants that are unmutated.

V is TRBV7-8 and J is TRBJ2-1; TRBD2 aligns across 8 bases. The receptor's source is an adult in good health. The sequenced sample was peripheral blood, obtained on day 0 of AZD1222 vaccination. The CDR3 sequence is CASSLLGGEYNEQFF. For the CDR3, the DNA is TGTGCCAGCAGCCTCCTCGGGGGGGAATACAATGAGCAGTTCTTC.